The 15 T cell receptor beta chains listed next were all sequenced from one sample in a study of PD-1 blockade in mismatch repair-deficient tumors. Profiling relied on immunoSEQ multiplex PCR, and the TCRdb table lists in-frame clones only, not all of them. The sample includes roughly 130,000 clones, roughly 86% seen only once; the top ten take 12%. The source material was peripheral blood, sampled approximately 72 weeks after starting pembrolizumab. Receptors were obtained from an adult with mismatch repair-deficient cancer.

V usage is TRBV6-1 and J usage is TRBJ2-7; D not resolved. CDR3 length: 12 amino acids. With 4 bases removed from V and 3 bases from J, the gap between germline ends came to 7 bases. Germline loops: CDR1 MNHNS, CDR2 SASEGT. CDR3 sequence (DNA): TGTGCCAGCAGTGGTCGCCTCTACGAGCAGTACTTC. This codes for CASSGRLYEQYF.

This chain connects TRBV28 to TRBJ1-1, with D uncertain. The CDR3 is 13 residues long. Germline CDR1 and CDR2: MDHEN and SYDVKM. The V and J ends lost 2 bases and 7 bases respectively, with 11 bases between them. CDR3 DNA sequence: TGTGCCAGCAGTTTAGTCGCCGCCCGTGAAGCTTTCTTT. Protein sequence: CASSLVAAREAFF.

This clone was seen a few times. This chain connects TRBV13 to TRBJ1-3; D unclear. Germline V gene sequence: CDR1 PRHDT, CDR2 FYEKMQ (reference sequence). V lost 6 bases, J lost 4 bases, and 10 bases lay in between. The CDR3 contains 13 residues. In nucleotides, the CDR3 is TGTGCCAGCAGTACGGACGGCGGAAACACCATATATTTT. Translation: CASSTDGGNTIYF.

The chain uses TRBV7-8 and TRBJ1-5; D is undetermined. Trimming shortened V by 5 bases and J by 5 bases, and 10 bases separated the two germline ends. Germline V lookup: CDR1 SGHVS, CDR2 FQNEAQ. This CDR3 region has 13 residues. The CDR3 sequence is CASSKEIYQPQHF. The CDR3 nucleotides read TGTGCCAGCAGCAAGGAAATTTATCAGCCCCAGCATTTT.

This chain connects TRBV18 to TRBJ2-3; D uncertain. CDR3 length: 13 residues. V was pared by 2 bases and J by 4 bases, with 7 bases between. CDR1 is KGHSH, CDR2 LQKENI, per germline. The CDR3 spells CASSPVLSDTQYF. The CDR3 nucleotides read TGTGCCAGCTCACCAGTACTTTCAGATACGCAGTATTTT.

The chain joins TRBV30 to TRBJ2-1; possibly TRBD2 for D (5 bases). V gave up 5 bases and J gave up 7 bases, with 18 bases separating them. Germline V gene lookup returns CDR1 GTSNPN and CDR2 SVGIG (reference sequence). This CDR3 spans 14 amino acids. The CDR3 nucleotides read TGTGCCTGGGAGGCGTCTAGCTTCAAGAATGAGCAGTTCTTC. Translation gives CAWEASSFKNEQFF.

This rearrangement joins TRBV30 to TRBJ2-2; D is unresolved. The germline V gene has CDR1 GTSNPN and CDR2 SVGIG (reference sequence). CDR3 length equals 13 residues. Trimming stripped 0 bases from V and 5 bases from J, with 7 bases between. CDR3 region: CAWSVLRTGELFF. The CDR3 DNA follows: TGTGCCTGGAGTGTACTTAGAACCGGGGAGCTGTTTTTT.

The genes are TRBV10-3 and TRBJ2-2; D gene ambiguous. The CDR3 is 14 residues long. V was shortened by 3 bases and J by 4 bases, with 9 bases between the two germline ends. Germline V gene data show CDR1 as ENHRY and CDR2 as SYGVKD. CDR3 amino acids: CAISDRAVTGELFF. The CDR3 nucleotides are TGTGCCATCAGTGACCGCGCGGTCACCGGGGAGCTGTTTTTT.

This chain links TRBV27 with TRBJ1-4, with 7 positions matching TRBD1. After removal of 4 bases from V and 14 bases from J, the junction contained 10 bases not matched to a gene. In germline, CDR1 is MNHEY, CDR2 SMNVEV (reference sequence). The CDR3 has 13 residues. The DNA for the CDR3 is TGTGCCAGCAGTTCGATAGATGGGACAGTTCTGTTTTTT. This codes for CASSSIDGTVLFF.

The CDR3: CASSLTSSQETQYF. The CDR3 DNA reads as TGCGCCAGCAGCTTGACTAGTTCCCAAGAGACCCAGTACTTC. This chain joins TRBV5-1 and TRBJ2-5, with D perhaps TRBD2 (5 bases). Trimming shortened V by 1 base and J by 1 base, and 8 bases separated the two germline ends. The CDR3 runs 14 residues. Germline loops: CDR1 SGHRS, CDR2 YFSETQ.

The chain carries TRBV18 and TRBJ1-1; D uncertain. Trimming left V 0 bases short and J 4 bases short, with 6 bases between. The germline CDR1 and CDR2 sequences are KGHSH and LQKENI. The CDR3 contains 13 residues. In nucleotides, the CDR3 is TGTGCCAGCTCACCACCAGAGAGCACTGAAGCTTTCTTT. It encodes CASSPPESTEAFF.

V gene TRBV7-9 combines with J gene TRBJ2-5, with D perhaps matching TRBD2 (5 bases). With 4 bases removed from V and 5 bases from J, the gap between germline ends came to 14 bases. The CDR3 covers 14 residues. Germline V gene data show CDR1 as SEHNR and CDR2 as FQNEAQ (reference sequence). The DNA of the CDR3 is TGTGCCAGCAGCTCCTATCCGGGCGGGGAGACCCAGTACTTC. It yields the protein CASSSYPGGETQYF.

The chain is built from TRBV11-2 and TRBJ2-7; weak D call: TRBD1 (5 bases). Germline V gene lookup returns CDR1 SGHAT and CDR2 FQNNGV. The CDR3 consists of 14 residues. The V end was cut by 3 bases, the J end by 1 base, with 10 bases between. The CDR3 region is CASSFRGTSYEQYF. The CDR3 DNA sequence: TGTGCCAGCAGCTTTAGGGGTACATCCTACGAGCAGTACTTC.

This sequence joins TRBV5-4 and TRBJ2-1, with 7 positions matching TRBD2. Germline lookup yields CDR1 SGHNT and CDR2 YYREEE (reference sequence). J gave up 0 bases and V 0 bases, and 3 bases lay outside the gene matches. The CDR3 spans 16 residues. CDR3 DNA sequence: TGTGCCAGCAGCTTGGGGGTAGCGGGCTCCTACAATGAGCAGTTCTTC. The encoded protein is CASSLGVAGSYNEQFF.

The chain combines TRBV28 with TRBJ2-5; maybe TRBD1 (5 bases). Germline V gene sequence: CDR1 MDHEN, CDR2 SYDVKM. Between the trimmed V and J ends, which lost 1 base and 5 bases, there was a span of 17 bases. The CDR3 length is 16 residues. As DNA, the CDR3 is TGTGCCAGCAGTTTATCTCCTTCCAGGGTCTGGGAGACCCAGTACTTC. Amino acids: CASSLSPSRVWETQYF.